This T cell receptor beta chain comes out of a study of T cells in narcolepsy. In the study overall: Donors had narcolepsy type 1 or type 2, or were healthy controls.

Some clones are missing from TCRdb's copy, which holds only in-frame ones; the method was immunoSEQ multiplex PCR. In the table there are tens of thousands of clones, approximately 82% of which are singletons. Details on this clone: Its antigen is not identified.

General study results and limits: Autoreactive clonotypes reportedly recurred in blood of same and different patients, not controls. Comparing one patient's CSF and blood CD4+ clonotypes highlighted HCRT- and TRIB2-specific autoreactive clonotypes.

Input material: memory (CD45RA-) CD4+ T cells from blood. This sequence was found in a human donor in good health.

CDR3 loop: CASSPLAGGLFGEQFF. The CDR3 DNA sequence: TGTGCCAGCAGCCCCCTCGCGGGGGGGCTTTTTGGTGAGCAGTTCTTC. The chain joins TRBV9 to TRBJ2-1, with 9 bases lining up with TRBD2. CDR3 length equals 16 residues. In germline, CDR1 is SGDLS, CDR2 YYNGEE. J lost 9 bases, V lost 4 bases, and 14 bases had no gene match.